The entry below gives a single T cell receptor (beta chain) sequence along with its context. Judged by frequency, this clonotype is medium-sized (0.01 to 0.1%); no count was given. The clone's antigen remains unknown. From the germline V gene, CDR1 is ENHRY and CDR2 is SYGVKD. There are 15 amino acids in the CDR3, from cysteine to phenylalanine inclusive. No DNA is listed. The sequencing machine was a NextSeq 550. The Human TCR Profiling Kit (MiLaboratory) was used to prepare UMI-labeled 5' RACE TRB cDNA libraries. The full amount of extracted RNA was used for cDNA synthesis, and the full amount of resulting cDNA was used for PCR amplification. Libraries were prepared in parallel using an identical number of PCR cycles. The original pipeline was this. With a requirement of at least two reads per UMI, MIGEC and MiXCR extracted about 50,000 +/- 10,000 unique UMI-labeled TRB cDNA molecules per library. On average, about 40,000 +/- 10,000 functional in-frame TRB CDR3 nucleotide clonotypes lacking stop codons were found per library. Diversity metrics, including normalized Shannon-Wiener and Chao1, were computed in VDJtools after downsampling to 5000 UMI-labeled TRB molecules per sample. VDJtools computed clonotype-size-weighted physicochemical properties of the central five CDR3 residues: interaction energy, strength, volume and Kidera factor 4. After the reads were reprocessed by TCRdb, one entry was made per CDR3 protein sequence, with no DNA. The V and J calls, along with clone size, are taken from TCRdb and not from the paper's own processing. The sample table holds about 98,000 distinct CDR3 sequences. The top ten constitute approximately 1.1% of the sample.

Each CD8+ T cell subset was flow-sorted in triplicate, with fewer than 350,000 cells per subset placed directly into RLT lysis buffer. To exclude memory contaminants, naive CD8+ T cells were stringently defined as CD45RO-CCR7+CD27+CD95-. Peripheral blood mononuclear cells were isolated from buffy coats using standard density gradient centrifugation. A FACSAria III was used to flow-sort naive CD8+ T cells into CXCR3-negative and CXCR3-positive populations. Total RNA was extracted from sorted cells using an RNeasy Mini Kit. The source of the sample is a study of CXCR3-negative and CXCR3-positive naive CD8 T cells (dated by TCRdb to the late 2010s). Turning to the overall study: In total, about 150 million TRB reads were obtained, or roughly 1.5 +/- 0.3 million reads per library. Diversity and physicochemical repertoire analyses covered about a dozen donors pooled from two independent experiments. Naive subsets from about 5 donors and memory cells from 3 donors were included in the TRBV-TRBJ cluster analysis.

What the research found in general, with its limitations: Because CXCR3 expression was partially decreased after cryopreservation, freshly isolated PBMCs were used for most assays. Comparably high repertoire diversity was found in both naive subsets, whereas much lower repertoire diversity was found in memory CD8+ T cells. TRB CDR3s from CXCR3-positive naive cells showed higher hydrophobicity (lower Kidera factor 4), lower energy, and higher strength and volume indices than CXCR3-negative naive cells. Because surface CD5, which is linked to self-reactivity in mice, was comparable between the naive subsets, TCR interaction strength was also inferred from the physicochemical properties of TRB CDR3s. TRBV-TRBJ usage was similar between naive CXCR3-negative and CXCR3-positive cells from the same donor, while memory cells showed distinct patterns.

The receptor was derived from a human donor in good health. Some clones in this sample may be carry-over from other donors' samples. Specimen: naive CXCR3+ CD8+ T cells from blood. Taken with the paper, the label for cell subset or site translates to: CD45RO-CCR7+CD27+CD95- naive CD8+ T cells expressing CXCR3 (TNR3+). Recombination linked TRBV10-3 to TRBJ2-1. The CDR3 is CAISVRGAPYNEQFF.